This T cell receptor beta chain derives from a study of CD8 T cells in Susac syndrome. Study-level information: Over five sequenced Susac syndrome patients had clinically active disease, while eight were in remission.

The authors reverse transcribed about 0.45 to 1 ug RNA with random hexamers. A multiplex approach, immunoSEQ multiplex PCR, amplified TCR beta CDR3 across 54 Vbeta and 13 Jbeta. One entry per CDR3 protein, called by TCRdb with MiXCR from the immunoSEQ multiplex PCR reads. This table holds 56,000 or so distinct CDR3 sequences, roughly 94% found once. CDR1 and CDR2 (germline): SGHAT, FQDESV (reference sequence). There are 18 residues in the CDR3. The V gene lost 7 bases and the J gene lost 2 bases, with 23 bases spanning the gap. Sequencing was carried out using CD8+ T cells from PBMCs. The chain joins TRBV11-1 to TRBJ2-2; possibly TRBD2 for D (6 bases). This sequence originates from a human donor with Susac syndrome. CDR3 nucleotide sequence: TGTGCCAGCAAAATAGATCCCGGAACCGGGAGCAACACCGGGGAGCTGTTTTTT. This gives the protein CASKIDPGTGSNTGELFF.